Listed below are T cell receptor beta chains from one sample, sequenced in a study of T cell changes during pregnancy in multiple sclerosis. Method: immunoSEQ multiplex PCR; TCRdb's copy keeps in-frame clones and lacks some. The sample includes some 87,000 clones, over 85% seen only once; the top ten take around 0.2%. Here the sequenced sample was CD4+ T cells from peripheral blood mononuclear cells, taken before pregnancy. These receptors were obtained from a female donor with multiple sclerosis, enrolled in a pregnancy study. Each CDR3 is given with its conserved first and last residue. The D gene is left open where the match is weak. Not every row has a clone size; where given, it reads once, few, many or a size class.

TGCAGCGTCCCATCTGTGGCAGGACTTTCCTACAATGAGCAGTTCTTC	CSVPSVAGLSYNEQFF	TRBV29-1	.	TRBJ2-1	16	.
TGTGCCAGCAGTTTTGCGGGACAGGAAGGGAGGTGGCAGTACTTC	CASSFAGQEGRWQYF	TRBV28	.	TRBJ2-7	15	TRBD1
TGTGCCAGCAGTATTGGACAGGGGAACACTGAAGCTTTCTTT	CASSIGQGNTEAFF	TRBV6-1	few	TRBJ1-1	14	TRBD1
TGTGCCTGGAGTGGCGGGGAGGAGACCCAGTACTTC	CAWSGGEETQYF	TRBV30	.	TRBJ2-5	12	.
TGTGCCAGCTCACCATCCATGAATCAGCCCCAGCATTTT	CASSPSMNQPQHF	TRBV18	.	TRBJ1-5	13	.
TGTGCCAGTAGTATACGGACAGACGGTCAGCCCCAGCATTTT	CASSIRTDGQPQHF	TRBV19	.	TRBJ1-5	14	.
TGTGCCACCGACCCGGGACTAGCGGGAGGGCGAGGGGACATTCAGTACTTC	CATDPGLAGGRGDIQYF	TRBV19	.	TRBJ2-4	17	TRBD2
TGTGCCAGCAGCGACCTTCGGGGAGGGACCCAGTACTTC	CASSDLRGGTQYF	TRBV9	.	TRBJ2-5	13	.
TGTGCCAGTAGTATAGTGGCTTCAGGGACCCAGTACTTC	CASSIVASGTQYF	TRBV19	.	TRBJ2-5	13	.
TGTGCCAGCAGCTTTTCGGGGGATGGCTACACCTTC	CASSFSGDGYTF	TRBV7-9	.	TRBJ1-2	12	.
TGTGCCATCAGCTCTAGTTACGAGCAGTACTTC	CAISSSYEQYF	TRBV10-3	.	TRBJ2-7	11	.
TGTGCCAGCAGTCTCTCTTCCAGGAATGAGCAGTTCTTC	CASSLSSRNEQFF	TRBV6-1	once	TRBJ2-1	13	.
TGTGCCAGCAGCGAACGAGCAGGGGGACAGGGAGCAGCCGGGGAGCTGTTTTTT	CASSERAGGQGAAGELFF	TRBV7-8	.	TRBJ2-2	18	TRBD1
TGTGCCAGTAGTATTTCTTTTCTAGCCAAAAACATTCAGTACTTC	CASSISFLAKNIQYF	TRBV19	.	TRBJ2-4	15	.
TGCGCCAGCAGCTTGTCCGGGATCAGTGGCTACACCTTC	CASSLSGISGYTF	TRBV5-1	.	TRBJ1-2	13	.
TGTGCCAGAAGCCTTTATAGACAGGGGGCCTCCTACAATGAGCAGTTCTTC	CARSLYRQGASYNEQFF	TRBV5-3	.	TRBJ2-1	17	TRBD1
TGTGCCATCAGTCAAACAGGGGTGGCCTACAATGAGCAGTTCTTC	CAISQTGVAYNEQFF	TRBV10-3	.	TRBJ2-1	15	TRBD1
TGTGCCAGCAGCGGAGGGCGGGGGGCAGCCGGGGAGACCCAGTACTTC	CASSGGRGAAGETQYF	TRBV2	.	TRBJ2-5	16	TRBD2
TGTGCCAGCAGCTTGATCGCTAACCAGGGCACAGATACGCAGTATTTT	CASSLIANQGTDTQYF	TRBV7-2	.	TRBJ2-3	16	.
TGTGCCACCAGCACAGTTACCACCCTGGGAGGCAATGAGCAGTTCTTC	CATSTVTTLGGNEQFF	TRBV15	.	TRBJ2-1	16	.
TGCGCCAGCAGCCAAGCGTGGCGGGATGGAAATGAGCAGTTCTTC	CASSQAWRDGNEQFF	TRBV4-1	.	TRBJ2-1	15	.
TGCGCCAGCAGCTTGATAGCGGGAGGCACCGGGGAGCTGTTTTTT	CASSLIAGGTGELFF	TRBV5-1	.	TRBJ2-2	15	TRBD2
TGCAGCACAGCCGGAGGGTCGGCTAATGAAAAACTGTTTTTT	CSTAGGSANEKLFF	TRBV29-1	.	TRBJ1-4	14	.
TGTGCCAGCAGTGCGACAGGGTTAAACACCGGGGAGCTGTTTTTT	CASSATGLNTGELFF	TRBV6-6	once	TRBJ2-2	15	TRBD1
TGTGCCAGCTCACCACCGGGGGGGGCTGGTTCGAACTATGGCTACACCTTC	CASSPPGGAGSNYGYTF	TRBV18	.	TRBJ1-2	17	.
TGCACCAGCAGCATGGGACTAGCGGGGGAAATAGGGGAGCAGTTCTTC	CTSSMGLAGEIGEQFF	TRBV5-1	.	TRBJ2-1	16	TRBD2
TGCGCCAGCAGAGCTAGTGGCTACACCTTC	CASRASGYTF	TRBV10-1	many	TRBJ1-2	10	.
TGTGCCTGGAGTAAGGGAGCTAACTATGGCTACACCTTC	CAWSKGANYGYTF	TRBV30	few	TRBJ1-2	13	.
TGTGCCAGCAGCTTAACGACAGAAGAGACCCAGTACTTC	CASSLTTEETQYF	TRBV11-1	.	TRBJ2-5	13	.
TGTGCCAGCAGCACAACAGGGGCCTACGAGCAGTACTTC	CASSTTGAYEQYF	TRBV28	.	TRBJ2-7	13	TRBD1
TGTGCCAGCAGTTCCGGCAGGGGGGGCAATCAGCCCCAGCATTTT	CASSSGRGGNQPQHF	TRBV28	.	TRBJ1-5	15	TRBD1